Reported below is one T cell receptor (beta chain). These data come from a study of blood T cell repertoires in COVID-19. Overall study: Sites in the United States, Italy and Spain provided acute and convalescent COVID-19 samples.

V was clipped by 6 bases and J by 4 bases; unmatched bases: 5. The germline V gene encodes CDR1 ENHRY and CDR2 SYGVKD. The CDR3 has 14 residues. Only in-frame clones appear in the TCRdb table, and some are missing; sequencing was by immunoSEQ multiplex PCR. This table holds under 300,000 clones, approximately 86% found once. The chain recombines TRBV10-3 with TRBJ1-1, with 10 bases lining up with TRBD1. The sample taken for sequencing was PBMCs or T cells enriched from blood (not recorded which). The sequence came from a woman in her twenties or thirties with acute COVID-19. The CDR3 spells CAIRAGQGITEAFF. DNA of the CDR3: TGTGCCATCAGGGCGGGACAGGGGATCACTGAAGCTTTCTTT.